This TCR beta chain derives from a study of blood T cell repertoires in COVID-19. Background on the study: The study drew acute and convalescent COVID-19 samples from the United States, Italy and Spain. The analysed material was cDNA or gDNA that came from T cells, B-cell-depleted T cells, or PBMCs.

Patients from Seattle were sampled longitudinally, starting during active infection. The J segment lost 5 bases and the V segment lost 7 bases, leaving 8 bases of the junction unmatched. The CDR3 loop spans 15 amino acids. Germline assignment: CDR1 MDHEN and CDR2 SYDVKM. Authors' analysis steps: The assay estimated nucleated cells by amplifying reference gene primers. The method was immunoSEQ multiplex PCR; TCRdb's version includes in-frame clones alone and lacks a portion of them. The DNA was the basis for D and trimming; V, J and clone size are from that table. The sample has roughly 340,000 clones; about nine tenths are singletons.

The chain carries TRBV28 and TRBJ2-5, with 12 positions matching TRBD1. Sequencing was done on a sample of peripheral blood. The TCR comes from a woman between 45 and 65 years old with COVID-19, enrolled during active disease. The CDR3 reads CASTLGDRGPETQYF. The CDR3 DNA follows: TGTGCCAGCACTTTGGGGGACAGGGGGCCTGAGACCCAGTACTTC.